This section outlines one T cell receptor beta chain sequence together with its context. Across 24 US areas, participants ranged in age from roughly 18 to 95 years. Clinical history as reported by participants underpinned cohort assignment. Recovery meant two consecutive negative NP/OP PCR tests, professional clearance, or resolved symptoms. The germline gives CDR1 LNHDA, CDR2 SQIVND (reference sequence). Trimming left V 6 bases short and J 8 bases short, with 9 bases between. This CDR3 has 11 amino acids. The data were obtained in a study of blood T cell repertoires in COVID-19. As for the study in general: From T cells, B-cell-depleted T cells, or PBMCs came the material, which was cDNA or gDNA.

Method: immunoSEQ multiplex PCR; TCRdb's copy keeps in-frame clones and lacks some. Of a few hundred thousand clones in the sample, 80% to 90% were seen once. Sequenced material: PBMCs or T cells enriched from blood (not recorded which). The chain employs TRBV19 and TRBJ2-3; D call uncertain. This sequence originates from a woman aged 18-29 years who had recovered from COVID-19. The CDR3 sequence: CASRGPGTQYF. In DNA form, the CDR3 reads TGTGCCAGTAGGGGTCCGGGTACGCAGTATTTT.